The 23 T cell receptor beta chains listed next were all sequenced from one sample in a study of blood T cell repertoires in COVID-19. Only in-frame clones appear in the TCRdb table, and some are missing; sequencing was by immunoSEQ multiplex PCR. Of some 180,000 clones listed, 70% to 85% are singletons. The sequenced sample was PBMCs or T cells enriched from blood (not recorded which). The origin of the receptors is a woman in her 70s in a cohort exposed to, infected with or recovered from COVID-19 (not recorded which).

The rearrangement joins TRBV28 to TRBJ1-5; the match to TRBD1 covers 9 bases. Germline V gene sequence: CDR1 MDHEN, CDR2 SYDVKM. The J segment lost 6 bases and the V segment lost 5 bases, leaving 11 bases of the junction unmatched. The CDR3 has 16 residues. CDR3: CASSKSGTGFGQPQHF. CDR3 sequence (DNA): TGTGCCAGCAGTAAATCCGGGACAGGGTTTGGTCAGCCCCAGCATTTT.

The sample holds a few counts of this clone. This chain connects TRBV3-1 (or the pseudogene TRBV3-2) to TRBJ2-7; 8 bases fit TRBD2. This CDR3 region has 13 residues. Germline V gene sequence: CDR1 LGHDT, CDR2 YNNKEL (reference sequence). Trimming took 3 bases from V and 2 from J; bases not matched to a gene: 0. CDR3 nucleotide sequence: TGTGCCAGCAGCCAGGGACTAGCCTACGAGCAGTACTTC. Protein: CASSQGLAYEQYF.

The chain is built from TRBV7-2 and TRBJ2-7; no definite D call. Trimming left V 1 base short and J 4 bases short, with 11 bases between. This CDR3 has 14 amino acids. The germline V gene has CDR1 SGHTA and CDR2 FQGNSA. CDR3 region: CASSLVAGSYEQYF. The DNA for the CDR3 is TGTGCCAGCAGCTTAGTAGCTGGGTCGTACGAGCAGTACTTC. Looking up the rest from reference TRBV7-2 and TRBJ2-7 gives the full variable domain: GAGVSQSPSNKVTEKGKDVELRCDPISGHTALYWYRQSLGQGLEFLIYFQGNSAPDKSGLPSDRFSAERTGGSVSTLTIQRTQQEDSAVYLCASSLVAGSYEQYFGPGTRLTVT.

This chain joins TRBV12-3 or TRBV12-4 and TRBJ1-2; no reliable D call. V gave up 3 bases and J gave up 4 bases, with 3 bases separating them. The CDR3 spans 11 residues. The CDR3, as DNA: TGTGCCAGCAGTTTGGCCTATGGCTACACCTTC. This gives the protein CASSLAYGYTF.

CDR3 amino acids: CASRDRRSGELFF. CDR3 in DNA: TGTGCCAGCAGGGACAGGCGGTCCGGGGAGCTGTTTTTT. This chain links TRBV2 with TRBJ2-2; 7 bases line up with TRBD1. Germline lookup yields CDR1 SNHLY and CDR2 FYNNEI. The CDR3 is 13 residues long. The ends lost 6 bases at V and 6 bases at J; junction bases unmatched: 4.

The chain combines TRBV10-3 with TRBJ1-1, with D possibly being TRBD1 (5 bases). CDR3 length: 13 amino acids. The V end was cut by 7 bases, the J end by 4 bases, with 13 bases between. Per germline, CDR1 ENHRY and CDR2 SYGVKD. CDR3 coding DNA: TGTGCCATCACTCAGGGCCTGAGCACTGAAGCTTTCTTT. It yields the protein CAITQGLSTEAFF.

There are a few counts of this clone. The chain recombines TRBV19 with TRBJ2-7; TRBD2 matches 12 bases. Germline V lookup: CDR1 LNHDA, CDR2 SQIVND (reference sequence). The junction had 0 bases not matched to a gene; V was cut back by 2 bases and J by 1 base. CDR3 length: 15 residues. The CDR3 loop is CASSITSGRSYEQYF. CDR3 DNA sequence: TGTGCCAGTAGTATAACTAGCGGGAGGTCCTACGAGCAGTACTTC.

The chain uses TRBV7-9 and TRBJ1-4; 8 bases agree with TRBD1. CDR3 length: 15 amino acids. The V and J ends lost 2 bases and 7 bases, in that order; junction bases with no gene match: 6. Germline V CDR1 and CDR2: SEHNR, FQNEAQ (reference sequence). The DNA for the CDR3 is TGTGCCAGCAGCTTATGGACAGGGTATTTTGAAAAACTGTTTTTT. Translation gives CASSLWTGYFEKLFF.

This chain uses TRBV2 with TRBJ1-5; no reliable D call. V was shortened by 6 bases and J by 6 bases, with 9 bases between the two germline ends. The CDR3 is 12 residues long. The germline CDR1 and CDR2 sequences are SNHLY and FYNNEI. The chain's CDR3 is CASSEYTQPQHF. The CDR3 DNA follows: TGTGCCAGCAGCGAGTATACTCAGCCCCAGCATTTT.

The chain employs TRBV2 and TRBJ2-7, with D unclear. The V gene's germline CDR1 is SNHLY and CDR2 FYNNEI. The ends were cut back, 2 bases at V and 1 base at J, with 3 bases in the middle. CDR3 length: 12 amino acids. DNA for the CDR3: TGTGCCAGCAGTGAACGGTCCTACGAGCAGTACTTC. Its translation is CASSERSYEQYF. The full variable domain, its missing parts supplied by reference TRBV2 and TRBJ2-7, is EPEVTQTPSHQVTQMGQEVILRCVPISNHLYFYWYRQILGQKVEFLVSFYNNEISEKSEIFDDQFSVERPDGSNFTLKIRSTKLEDSAMYFCASSERSYEQYFGPGTRLTVT.

This rearrangement joins TRBV28 to TRBJ2-7, with 13 bases matching TRBD2. Per the germline V gene, CDR1 is MDHEN and CDR2 is SYDVKM. Losses at the gene ends were 5 bases for V and 4 bases for J; bases not matched to a gene: 8. This CDR3 has 16 residues. CDR3 in amino acids: CASSIRLAGGMYEQYF. CDR3 DNA: TGTGCCAGCAGTATCCGACTAGCGGGAGGTATGTACGAGCAGTACTTC.

The chain's CDR3 is CASKLGGLNEKLFF. The CDR3 DNA follows: TGTGCCAGCAAATTGGGGGGGTTAAATGAAAAACTGTTTTTT. The chain is built from TRBV28 and TRBJ1-4; D might be TRBD1 (5 bases). CDR1 and CDR2 from the germline V gene are MDHEN and SYDVKM. The CDR3 is made up of 14 amino acids. Trimming left V 7 bases short and J 5 bases short, with 14 bases between.

This clone was picked up one time. This chain links TRBV5-1 with TRBJ2-7; D is perhaps TRBD1 (6 bases). From germline, CDR1 is SGHRS and CDR2 YFSETQ. The V and J ends lost 2 bases and 6 bases respectively, with 12 bases between them. The CDR3 is 13 amino acids. In DNA form, the CDR3 reads TGCGCCAGCAGCTTTCGTCAGGGGAGCGAGCAGTACTTC. Amino acids: CASSFRQGSEQYF.

This clone was counted once. The rearrangement joins TRBV11-2 to TRBJ2-7, with D possibly being TRBD1 (6 bases). Trimming removed 3 bases from V and 2 bases from J, with 11 bases in between. The CDR3 is 14 residues long. In germline, CDR1 is SGHAT, CDR2 FQNNGV. In DNA form, the CDR3 reads TGTGCCAGCAGCTTTGCCCCAGGGGCCTACGAGCAGTACTTC. Translating it yields CASSFAPGAYEQYF.

The CDR3 nucleotides are TGTGCCAGCAGCCAAGCGGGAGGGCCTCGGCACAATGAGCAGTTCTTC. Translating it yields CASSQAGGPRHNEQFF. The V and J genes are TRBV4-2 and TRBJ2-1; 8 bases align to TRBD2. Germline trimming cut 1 base from V and 5 bases from J; bases unmatched to any gene: 7. From germline, CDR1 is LGHNA and CDR2 YNFKEQ. The CDR3 is 16 residues long.

This clone appeared a single time. The J gene is TRBJ2-7, the V gene TRBV7-2, with D possibly being TRBD1 (6 bases). Germline CDR1 and CDR2: SGHTA and FQGNSA. Deletions cut 0 bases from V and 1 base from J, with 13 bases between. The CDR3 extends over 16 amino acids. The CDR3 DNA sequence: TGTGCCAGCAGCTTAGCGCCGGGACAACTTTCCTACGAGCAGTACTTC. It yields the protein CASSLAPGQLSYEQYF.

This rearrangement joins TRBV3-1 (or the pseudogene TRBV3-2) to TRBJ1-4, with D perhaps TRBD1 (6 bases). V lost 4 bases and J lost 7, with 13 bases in between. The CDR3 has 14 amino acids. From germline, CDR1 is LGHDT and CDR2 YNNKEL (reference sequence). CDR3 in amino acids: CASSLAGDGEKLFF. CDR3 in DNA: TGTGCCAGCAGCCTGGCAGGGGATGGTGAAAAACTGTTTTTT.

V is TRBV19 and J is TRBJ1-6, with D possibly being TRBD1 (6 bases). CDR1 and CDR2 from the germline V gene are LNHDA and SQIVND (reference sequence). The CDR3 loop spans 17 amino acids. Trimming left V 5 bases short and J 5 bases short, with 19 bases between. CDR3 sequence: CASSGDPGVVNNSPLHF. DNA for the CDR3: TGTGCCAGTAGTGGCGATCCAGGGGTGGTTAATAATTCACCCCTCCACTTT. Based on the CDR3 plus reference TRBV19 and TRBJ1-6, the full variable domain is DGGITQSPKYLFRKEGQNVTLSCEQNLNHDAMYWYRQDPGQGLRLIYYSQIVNDFQKGDIAEGYSVSREKKESFPLTVTSAQKNPTAFYLCASSGDPGVVNNSPLHFGNGTRLTVT.

The V and J genes are TRBV2 and TRBJ2-7; 8 nucleotides match TRBD1. V lost 8 bases and J lost 2; bases outside the gene matches: 11. The CDR3 contains 15 residues. Germline V gives CDR1 SNHLY, CDR2 FYNNEI. Here the CDR3 reads CASVLEPGQAYEQYF. The CDR3, as DNA: TGTGCCAGCGTTTTAGAACCGGGACAGGCCTACGAGCAGTACTTC.

The CDR3, as DNA: TGCAGCGTTTTGTCCGGGACAGTGGGGAATTCGCAGCATTTT. Translation gives CSVLSGTVGNSQHF. The genes are TRBV29-1 and TRBJ1-5, with 7 positions matching TRBD1. This CDR3 has 14 amino acids. Germline V gene data show CDR1 as SQVTM and CDR2 as ANQGSEA. The V segment lost 5 bases and the J segment 13 bases; nucleotides outside the gene matches: 17.

CDR3 sequence (DNA): TGCGCCAGCAGCCTAGAACCGAACACTGAAGCTTTCTTT. It is translated as CASSLEPNTEAFF. The chain carries TRBV5-1 and TRBJ1-1; D is undetermined. Germline V lookup: CDR1 SGHRS, CDR2 YFSETQ. CDR3 size: 13 residues. The V end was cut by 4 bases, the J end by 1 base, with 8 bases between. The whole variable domain, remainder taken from reference TRBV5-1 and TRBJ1-1, is KAGVTQTPRYLIKTRGQQVTLSCSPISGHRSVSWYQQTPGQGLQFLFEYFSETQRNKGNFPGRFSGRQFSNSRSEMNVSTLELGDSALYLCASSLEPNTEAFFGQGTRLTVV.

The rearrangement uses TRBV5-1 and TRBJ2-7; TRBD2 matches 8 bases. CDR1 is SGHRS and CDR2 is YFSETQ in the germline V gene. Trimming took 1 base from V and 3 from J; bases not matched to a gene: 9. The CDR3 is made up of 16 amino acids. Here the CDR3 reads CASSLIPSGGFYEQYF. The CDR3 DNA reads TGCGCCAGCAGCTTGATTCCCAGCGGGGGATTCTACGAGCAGTACTTC.

CDR3 DNA sequence: TGTGCCAGCAGTCCCCCCGGGACAGGGTACGACTACAATGAGCAGTTCTTC. Amino acid sequence: CASSPPGTGYDYNEQFF. The chain has TRBV27 and TRBJ2-1; 9 nucleotides match TRBD1. There are 17 residues in the CDR3. Trimming cost V 5 bases and J 3 bases; bases outside gene matches: 11. CDR1 and CDR2 (germline): MNHEY, SMNVEV (reference sequence).